This T cell receptor (beta chain) was obtained from a study of T cell responses to AZD1222 COVID-19 vaccine. Profiled with immunoSEQ multiplex PCR; TCRdb holds only in-frame clones, not every one. The sample carries more than 70,000 clones, 80% to 90% recorded once. Germline V gene lookup returns CDR1 LNHDA and CDR2 SQIVND (reference sequence). The CDR3 runs 14 residues. The V gene end was trimmed by 6 bases and the J gene end by 3 bases; junction bases not matched to a gene: 6. The sequence was collected from an adult in good health. The sequencing here drew on peripheral blood, taken on day 0 of AZD1222 vaccination. V and J are TRBV19 and TRBJ2-7, with 9 bases matching TRBD1. The CDR3 reads CASSPGQGVYEQYF. CDR3 DNA sequence: TGTGCCAGTAGCCCGGGACAGGGTGTCTACGAGCAGTACTTC.